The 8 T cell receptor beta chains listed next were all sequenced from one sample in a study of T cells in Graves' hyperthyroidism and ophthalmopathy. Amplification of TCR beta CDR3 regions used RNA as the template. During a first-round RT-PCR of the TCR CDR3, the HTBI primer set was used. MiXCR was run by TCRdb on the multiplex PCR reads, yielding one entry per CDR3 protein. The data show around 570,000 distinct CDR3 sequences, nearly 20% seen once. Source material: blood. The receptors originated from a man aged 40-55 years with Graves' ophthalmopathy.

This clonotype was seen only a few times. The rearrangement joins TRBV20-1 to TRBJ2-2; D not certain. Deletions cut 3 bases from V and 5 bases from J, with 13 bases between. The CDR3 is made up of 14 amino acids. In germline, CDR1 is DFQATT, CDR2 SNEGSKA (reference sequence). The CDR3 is CSASFRGRTGELFF. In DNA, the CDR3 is TGCAGTGCTAGCTTCCGCGGCAGAACCGGGGAGCTGTTTTTT.

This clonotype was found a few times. The CDR3 DNA sequence: TGTGCCACCAGCAGAGATCGGTATCTCCTAGATACGCAGTATTTT. Amino acids: CATSRDRYLLDTQYF. This rearrangement joins TRBV15 to TRBJ2-3; D is unresolved. The CDR3 is 15 residues long. Trimming cost V 0 bases and J 5 bases, with 12 bases left between them. Germline lookup yields CDR1 LNHNV and CDR2 YYDKDF (reference sequence).

The CDR3 sequence is CASSKDRGNTEAFF. As DNA, the CDR3 is TGTGCCAGTAGTAAGGACAGGGGCAACACTGAAGCTTTCTTT. V is TRBV19 and J is TRBJ1-1, with 9 bases identical to TRBD1. This CDR3 region has 14 residues. Unmatched junction bases numbered 2, after V lost 4 bases and J lost 2 bases. Per germline, CDR1 LNHDA and CDR2 SQIVND (reference sequence).

The CDR3 nucleotides read TGCAGTGCTACGAGGACTCGCGGGACGGAGACCCAGTACTTC. Translating it yields CSATRTRGTETQYF. J is TRBJ2-5 and V is TRBV20-1; a possible D gene is TRBD2 (6 bases). There are 14 residues in the CDR3. CDR1 DFQATT and CDR2 SNEGSKA come from the germline V gene (reference sequence). Trimming pared 4 bases from V and 5 bases from J, leaving 17 bases between.

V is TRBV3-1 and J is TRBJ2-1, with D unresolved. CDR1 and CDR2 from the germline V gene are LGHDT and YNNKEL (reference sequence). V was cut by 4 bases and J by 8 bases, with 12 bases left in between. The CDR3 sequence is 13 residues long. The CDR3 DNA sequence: TGTGCCAGCAGCCCCCTTATGGGATATGAGCAGTTCTTC. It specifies CASSPLMGYEQFF.

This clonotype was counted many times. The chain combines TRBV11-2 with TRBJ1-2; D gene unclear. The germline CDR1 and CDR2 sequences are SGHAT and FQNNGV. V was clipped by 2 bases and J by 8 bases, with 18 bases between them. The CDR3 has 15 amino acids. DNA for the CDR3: TGTGCCAGCAGCTTACTACCGGGAACCCTCGGGGGCTACACCTTC. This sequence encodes CASSLLPGTLGGYTF.

CDR3 sequence: CASRANRGDYGYTF. For the CDR3, the DNA is TGTGCCAGCAGGGCTAACAGGGGTGACTATGGCTACACCTTC. The chain is built from TRBV3-1 and TRBJ1-2, with 7 bases that match TRBD1. Germline CDR1 LGHDT, CDR2 YNNKEL (reference sequence). Unmatched junction bases numbered 7, after V lost 6 bases and J lost 3 bases. The CDR3 is 14 amino acids.

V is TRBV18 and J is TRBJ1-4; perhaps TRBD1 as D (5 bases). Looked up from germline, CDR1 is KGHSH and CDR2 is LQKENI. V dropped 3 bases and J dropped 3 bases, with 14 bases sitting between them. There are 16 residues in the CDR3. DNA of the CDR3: TGTGCCAGCTCACCGCCCCGGCAGGGTTCTAATGAAAAACTGTTTTTT. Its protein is CASSPPRQGSNEKLFF.